This section outlines one T cell receptor beta chain sequence together with its context. This clonotype showed up many times. Its recognized antigen is unknown. Base quality data are lacking; no much larger clone is found one base away. The data stem from a study of T cells in Graves' hyperthyroidism and ophthalmopathy (dated by TCRdb to the late 2010s). The study in broad terms: Peripheral blood samples were taken at the time of initial diagnosis, prior to any treatment. A discovery cohort of roughly 96 patients, fewer than 50 with Graves' ophthalmopathy and under 60 with stable Graves' hyperthyroidism, was used to find distinguishing TCR V-J signatures. An independent validation cohort of about 20 hyperthyroidism patients and 17 patients who later progressed to ophthalmopathy tested prospective prediction of ophthalmopathy. The roughly 91 discovery patients were randomly split 7:3 into training and test sets. In about 6 Graves' hyperthyroidism patients, the study also compared T-cell repertoires from thyroid tissue with T-cell repertoires from blood. After blood sampling, hyperthyroidism patients were treated with methimazole at a starting dose of 30 mg daily, and ophthalmopathy patients were treated with high-dose intravenous methylprednisolone. The paper describes TCR Vbeta CDR3 sequencing of about 140 peripheral blood samples, made up of some 42 ophthalmopathy patients, 70 to 75 hyperthyroidism patients and around 17 progressor patients.

The CDR3 contains 16 residues, cysteine and phenylalanine counted. Here the CDR3 DNA is all that survives: 48 bases in frame from base 1. CDR1 is given as SEHNR and CDR2 as FQNEAQ, both from the germline V gene (reference sequence). Compared with germline, V lacks 1 base and J lacks 3 bases; bases without a gene match: 8. Hyperthyroidism patients were newly diagnosed, had a disease duration of under 2 months, and were aged 18 to 65 years. The study excluded patients with uncontrolled infections, other autoimmune diseases, pregnancy or lactation. Diagnoses were based on clinical symptoms, serum thyroxine and TRAb, thyroid ultrasound and orbital computed tomography. For progressor patients, blood was drawn at the first diagnosis of hyperthyroidism, before any ophthalmopathy symptoms had appeared. Ficoll-Paque density gradient centrifugation was used to isolate PBMCs from 8.5 to 10 ml of fresh peripheral blood. Patients classed as progressors first received a Graves' hyperthyroidism diagnosis and then went on to develop ophthalmopathy during follow-up. Total RNA was extracted with Trizol reagent, and quality was checked on an Agilent 2100 Bioanalyzer.

Summary of the overall study and its limitations: In validation, progression to ophthalmopathy was predicted by the model with around 71% sensitivity and roughly 76% specificity, a median of roughly six months before onset. A 13 V-J signature model separated ophthalmopathy from stable hyperthyroidism, with nearly 90% sensitivity and around 84% specificity in cross-validation and 80%/75% in testing. Most expanded thyroid clonotypes (frequency above 0.001) were also detected in blood, suggesting blood repertoires may reflect thyroid immune responses. No statistical method was used to fix the sample size in advance, and group allocation was not hidden from the investigators.

TCR beta CDR3 regions were amplified from RNA transcripts. The TCR CDR3 was subjected to a first round of RT-PCR using the HTBI primer set and the Qiagen OneStep RT-PCR kit. Libraries were constructed in a second round of multiplex PCR, after which size selection and purification were carried out. Libraries were sequenced paired-end with 100 bp reads on an Illumina HiSeq2000. From the authors' description of their analysis: SOAPnuke was used to process the raw data, with reads discarded if the reads contained adapters or uncalled bases, had a mean Phred below 15, or lacked an exact constant-primer or identifier match. COPE v1.2.5 was used to merge high-quality paired reads, and clonotypes were defined as unique nucleotide sequences. MiTCR v1.1 was used to align clonotypes to the IMGT TRBV, TRBD and TRBJ reference segments. Analysis was restricted to V-J combinations with a frequency above 0.0001, which covered about 99% of repertoires. The TCS score was defined as F50 (clonal expansion) divided by E x V (chaos), with BLOSUM62-based TCRdist calculated between CDR3 peptides within each V-J. Welch's t-statistics and random forest reduced roughly 540 V-J features to fewer than 15, which were used in a naive Bayes classifier (R e1071). TCRdb trimmed the raw reads at Q25, called clones with MiXCR and kept productive beta chains. Every entry covers one CDR3 protein and lists the most common genes and DNA from its rows. None of the V and J calls come from the authors' own analysis; TCRdb made them. The sample table contains around 380,000 distinct CDR3 sequences; only one count was recorded for roughly 13% of them. The ten most abundant clones make up under 25% of the sample.

The material sequenced was blood. Recombination joined TRBV7-9 with TRBJ1-2; a stretch of 7 junction bases matches TRBD1. The receptor was isolated from a man under 40 with Graves' hyperthyroidism that later progressed to Graves' ophthalmopathy. The CDR3 reads as follows: CASSLEPGDSYYGYTF. The DNA sequence is given as TGTGCCAGCAGCTTAGAACCAGGGGACAGCTACTATGGCTACACCTTC.